This T cell receptor (beta chain) stems from a study of response to subunit inactivated influenza vaccine. Trimming at V came to 5 bases and at J to 5 bases, leaving 5 bases not matched to a gene. This CDR3 contains 15 residues. The germline V gene encodes CDR1 SGHRS and CDR2 YFSETQ. The study, taken as a whole, reports: Authors suggested that a seasonal influenza vaccination recruits few new T cells each time.

TCRdb redid the calling of the RT-PCR reads with MiXCR, one entry per CDR3 protein. The sample gives over 400,000 distinct CDR3 sequences, roughly 9.7% of which show up once; roughly 12% is in the top ten. This clonotype was detected only a few times. Its target is not known. The specimen was PBMCs from blood, collected around seven weeks after vaccination. The gene calls are TRBV5-1 and TRBJ2-5, with 14 bases that match TRBD2. The clonotype comes from a man aged 45-65 years who received an inactivated influenza vaccine. CDR3 nucleotide sequence: TGCGCCAGCAGGACTAGCGGGAGGGCCCAGGAGACCCAGTACTTC. This translates into CASRTSGRAQETQYF.